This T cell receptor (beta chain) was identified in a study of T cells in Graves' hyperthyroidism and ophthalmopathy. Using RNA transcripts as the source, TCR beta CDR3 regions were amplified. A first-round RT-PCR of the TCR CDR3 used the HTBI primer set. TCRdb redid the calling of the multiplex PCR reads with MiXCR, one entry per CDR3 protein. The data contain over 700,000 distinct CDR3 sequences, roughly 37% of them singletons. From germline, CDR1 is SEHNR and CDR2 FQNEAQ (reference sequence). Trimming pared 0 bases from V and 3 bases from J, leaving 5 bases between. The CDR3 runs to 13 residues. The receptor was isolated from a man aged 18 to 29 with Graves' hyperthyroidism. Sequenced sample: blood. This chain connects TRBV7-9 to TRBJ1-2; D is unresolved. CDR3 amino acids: CASSLAWYYGYTF. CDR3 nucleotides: TGTGCCAGCAGCTTAGCATGGTACTATGGCTACACCTTC. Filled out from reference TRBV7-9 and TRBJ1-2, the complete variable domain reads DTGVSQNPRHKITKRGQNVTFRCDPISEHNRLYWYRQTLGQGPEFLTYFQNEAQLEKSRLLSDRFSAERPKGSFSTLEIQRTEQGDSAMYLCASSLAWYYGYTFGSGTRLTVV.